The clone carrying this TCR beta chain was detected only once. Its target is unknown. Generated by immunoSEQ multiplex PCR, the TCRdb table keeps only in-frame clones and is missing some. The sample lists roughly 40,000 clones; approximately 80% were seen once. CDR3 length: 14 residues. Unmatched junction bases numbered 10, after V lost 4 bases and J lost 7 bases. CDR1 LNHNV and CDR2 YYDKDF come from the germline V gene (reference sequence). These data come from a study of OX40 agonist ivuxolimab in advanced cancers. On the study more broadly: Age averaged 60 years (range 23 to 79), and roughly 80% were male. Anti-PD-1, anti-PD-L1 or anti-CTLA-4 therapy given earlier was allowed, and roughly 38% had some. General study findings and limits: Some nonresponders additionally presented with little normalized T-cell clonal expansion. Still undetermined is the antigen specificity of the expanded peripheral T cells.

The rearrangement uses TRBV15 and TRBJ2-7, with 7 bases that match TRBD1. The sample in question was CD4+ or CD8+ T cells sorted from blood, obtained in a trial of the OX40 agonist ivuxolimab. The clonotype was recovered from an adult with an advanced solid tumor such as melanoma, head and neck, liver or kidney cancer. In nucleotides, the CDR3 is TGTGCCACCAGCACCGGGACAGCGGTCGGAGAGCAGTACTTC. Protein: CATSTGTAVGEQYF. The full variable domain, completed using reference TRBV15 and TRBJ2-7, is DAMVIQNPRYQVTQFGKPVTLSCSQTLNHNVMYWYQQKSSQAPKLLFHYYDKDFNNEADTPDNFQSRRPNTSFCFLDIRSPGLGDTAMYLCATSTGTAVGEQYFGPGTRLTVT.